The clone carrying this T cell receptor beta chain was counted many times. Its antigen is not identified. These data come from a study of T cell repertoires in cytomegalovirus infection. Whole-study results and caveats: CMV carriers with the relevant HLA were identified by cumulative public TCR beta family frequency. Across the ex vivo response, the dominant clonotypes were HLA-C-restricted CMV-specific TCR beta clonotypes.

MiXCR, run by TCRdb on the reads, gives a single entry per CDR3 protein. The sample includes 350,000 to 500,000 distinct CDR3 sequences, roughly 30% seen only once; the top ten take around 13%. V was cut by 5 bases and J by 8 bases, with 12 bases left in between. This CDR3 spans 12 amino acids. The chain links TRBV12-3 or TRBV12-4 to TRBJ1-2, with TRBD1 as a possible D gene (5 bases). The TCR originated in a human donor in good health (CMV status not recorded). Some clones in this sample may be carry-over from other donors' samples. Sequencing was performed on PBMCs. The CDR3 coding sequence is TGTGCCAGCAGTCCAGGGCACTTGGGCTACACCTTC. Translating it yields CASSPGHLGYTF.